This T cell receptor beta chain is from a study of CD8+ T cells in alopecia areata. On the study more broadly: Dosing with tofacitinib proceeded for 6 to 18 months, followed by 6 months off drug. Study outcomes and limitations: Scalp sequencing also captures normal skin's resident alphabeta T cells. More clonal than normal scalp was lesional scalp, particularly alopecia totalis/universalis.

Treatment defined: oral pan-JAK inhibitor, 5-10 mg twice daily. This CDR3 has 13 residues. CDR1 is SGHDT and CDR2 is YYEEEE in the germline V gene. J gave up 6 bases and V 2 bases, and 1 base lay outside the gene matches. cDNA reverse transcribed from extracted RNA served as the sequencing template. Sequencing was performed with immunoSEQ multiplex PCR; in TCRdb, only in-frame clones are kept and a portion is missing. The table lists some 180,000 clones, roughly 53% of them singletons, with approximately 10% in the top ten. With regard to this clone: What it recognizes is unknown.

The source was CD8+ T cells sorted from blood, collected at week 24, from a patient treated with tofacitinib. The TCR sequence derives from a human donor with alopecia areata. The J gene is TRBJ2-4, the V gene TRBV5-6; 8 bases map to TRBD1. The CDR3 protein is CASSFGTGNIQYF. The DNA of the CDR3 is TGTGCCAGCAGCTTTGGGACAGGAAACATTCAGTACTTC.